This T cell receptor (beta chain) was sequenced in a study of blood T cell repertoires in COVID-19. Study-level background: The United States, Italy and Spain were the sources of the acute and convalescent COVID-19 samples. The analysed material was cDNA or gDNA that came from T cells, B-cell-depleted T cells, or PBMCs.

Germline assignment: CDR1 SEHNR and CDR2 FQNEAQ (reference sequence). This CDR3 region has 14 residues. J lost 11 bases, V lost 5 bases, and 14 bases had no gene match. The sample holds a few counts of this clone. Source study methods: Nucleated cell number was recorded as an estimate derived from reference gene primer amplification. Here immunoSEQ multiplex PCR was the method, and the copy in TCRdb shows in-frame clones only, minus some. From that table come the V and J calls and clone size; the DNA was used to work out D and trimming. Of around 43,000 clones detected, roughly 88% appear once; the ten largest clones hold around 31%.

This receptor was taken from an elderly woman with acute or convalescent COVID-19. The sample comprised peripheral blood. The J gene is TRBJ1-1, the V gene TRBV7-9, with 7 bases matching TRBD1. CDR3 sequence reads: CASSPGQPKNRAFF. The DNA for the CDR3 is TGTGCCAGCAGCCCGGGACAGCCCAAAAATAGGGCTTTCTTT.